This T cell receptor beta chain appears in the sequencing data of a study of human T cells and chemical hapten exposure. The study's findings and limits: While controls formed fewer of them, expanded TCRs formed significantly more large CDR3 similarity clusters. Counts of TCRs above 1 in 1000 frequency stayed unchanged with DPC sensitization.

A single record per CDR3 protein comes from TCRdb applying MiXCR to the RACE reads. The table shows about 98,000 distinct CDR3 sequences, with roughly a tenth occurring only once. Described time point: pre-sensitization, week 0. Treatment described: therapeutic diphenylcyclopropenone sensitization with weekly scalp DPC. The CDR3 runs 15 residues. The J segment lost 3 bases and the V segment lost 4 bases, leaving 7 bases of the junction unmatched. This clonotype showed up many times. The antigen is undetermined. Sequenced material: whole blood, taken in connection with sensitization to the hapten diphenylcyclopropenone (DPC). This TCR was sampled from a woman in her sixties with alopecia areata. Some clones in this sample may be carry-over from other donors' samples. The rearrangement joins TRBV12-3 or TRBV12-4 to TRBJ2-7, with TRBD1 matching over 9 bases. CDR3 bases: TGTGCCAGCAGTTCTAACAGGGGGCTGGGCTACGAGCAGTACTTC. Translation: CASSSNRGLGYEQYF.